This is a list of T cell receptor beta chains from one sample in a study of T cells in Graves' hyperthyroidism and ophthalmopathy. One entry per CDR3 protein results from TCRdb running MiXCR on the multiplex PCR reads. The sample holds over 500,000 distinct CDR3 sequences, approximately 17% seen once. Sequenced input: blood. These receptors were obtained from a woman under 30 with Graves' ophthalmopathy. The CDR3 runs from the conserved cysteine through the conserved F or W. The D gene is left open where the match is weak. Only part of the rows carry a size: once, few, many, or a class if the clone is expanded.

clone_size,d_call,v_call,j_call,cdr3_aa,cdr3_nt
.,.,TRBV9,TRBJ2-1,CASADDTNYNEQFF,TGTGCCAGCGCAGACGACACAAACTACAATGAGCAGTTCTTC
few,TRBD1,TRBV10-3,TRBJ2-7,CAIKGGQGEREQYF,TGTGCCATCAAGGGTGGACAGGGAGAAAGGGAGCAGTACTTC
many,.,TRBV30,TRBJ1-2,CAWSQNYGYTF,TGTGCCTGGAGTCAGAACTATGGCTACACCTTC
few,.,TRBV19,TRBJ1-5,CASRTQGYSNQPQHF,TGTGCCAGTAGGACACAGGGTTATAGCAATCAGCCCCAGCATTTT
few,TRBD1,TRBV20-1,TRBJ1-5,CSAGQEPQHF,TGCAGTGCTGGACAGGAGCCCCAGCATTTT
.,TRBD1,TRBV20-1,TRBJ1-1,CSAAPGTDTEAFF,TGCAGTGCCGCCCCCGGGACAGACACTGAAGCTTTCTTT
few,.,TRBV19,TRBJ1-1,CASGLNLNTEAFF,TGTGCCAGTGGACTCAATTTGAACACTGAAGCTTTCTTT
few,TRBD1,TRBV4-1,TRBJ1-6,CASSQPRDSDSSPLHF,TGCGCCAGCAGCCAGCCCCGGGACAGCGACTCTTCACCCCTCCACTTT
.,.,TRBV13,TRBJ1-2,CASSLAGESNGYTF,TGTGCCAGCAGCTTAGCGGGGGAGTCGAATGGCTACACCTTC
.,TRBD2,TRBV6-6,TRBJ2-5,CASSYRAGGPQTQYF,TGTGCCAGCAGTTACCGAGCGGGGGGGCCTCAGACCCAGTACTTC
many,.,TRBV30,TRBJ1-1,CAWTTEFTEAFF,TGTGCCTGGACGACTGAGTTTACTGAAGCTTTCTTT
.,TRBD1,TRBV27,TRBJ2-1,CASSVGQLYNEQFF,TGTGCCAGCAGCGTGGGACAGCTTTACAATGAGCAGTTCTTC
many,.,TRBV6-5,TRBJ1-1,CASSYGMNTEAFF,TGTGCCAGCAGTTACGGTATGAACACTGAAGCTTTCTTT
.,TRBD1,TRBV7-3,TRBJ1-5,CASSSGQGLGDSNQPQHF,TGTGCCAGCAGCTCAGGACAGGGGTTGGGGGATAGCAATCAGCCCCAGCATTTT
many,.,TRBV28,TRBJ1-3,CASSSENSGNTIYF,TGTGCCAGCAGTTCAGAAAACTCTGGAAACACCATATATTTT
.,.,TRBV7-9,TRBJ2-1,CASSNRDSGRYNEQFF,TGTGCCAGCAGTAACAGGGATTCTGGGAGGTACAATGAGCAGTTCTTC
many,.,TRBV9,TRBJ1-1,CASKEGEDVTEAFF,TGTGCCAGCAAGGAAGGCGAGGATGTCACTGAAGCTTTCTTT
many,TRBD1,TRBV28,TRBJ2-1,CASSRGTGIYNEQFF,TGTGCCAGCAGTAGGGGGACAGGGATTTACAATGAGCAGTTCTTC
.,TRBD2,TRBV24-1,TRBJ2-3,CATSDLQSGRAGADTQYF,TGTGCCACCAGTGATTTGCAAAGCGGGAGGGCAGGCGCAGATACGCAGTATTTT
.,TRBD1,TRBV2,TRBJ1-1,CASRAGTATEAFF,TGTGCCAGCAGGGCAGGGACAGCAACTGAAGCTTTCTTT
many,.,TRBV12-3/TRBV12-4,TRBJ2-1,CASSLRTLDNEQFF,TGTGCCAGCAGTTTACGGACTTTAGACAATGAGCAGTTCTTC
many,TRBD2,TRBV5-1,TRBJ2-7,CASSWASGSYEQYF,TGCGCCAGCAGCTGGGCTAGCGGTTCCTACGAGCAGTACTTC
many,TRBD2,TRBV7-8,TRBJ2-2,CASRRDAGLADPRGTGELFF,TGTGCCAGCAGACGGGATGCGGGACTAGCGGACCCAAGAGGGACCGGGGAGCTGTTTTTT
many,TRBD2,TRBV4-3,TRBJ2-1,CASSQDKLAGMYNEQFF,TGCGCCAGCAGCCAAGATAAACTAGCGGGGATGTACAATGAGCAGTTCTTC
few,.,TRBV20-1,TRBJ2-1,CSAIDAVDYSYNEQFF,TGCAGTGCTATTGACGCGGTTGATTACTCCTACAATGAGCAGTTCTTC
many,TRBD1,TRBV7-2,TRBJ2-4,CASSLTGGGIQYF,TGTGCCAGCAGCTTGACAGGGGGCGGCATTCAGTACTTC
.,.,TRBV6-5,TRBJ2-7,CASSYSGAESSYEQYF,TGTGCCAGCAGTTACTCAGGGGCCGAGAGCTCCTACGAGCAGTACTTC
many,.,TRBV28,TRBJ1-4,CASSGPGHGGEKLFF,TGTGCCAGCAGTGGACCGGGACACGGAGGAGAAAAACTGTTTTTT
many,TRBD2,TRBV12-5,TRBJ2-1,CASGLVPPTSGRYNEQFF,TGTGCTAGTGGTTTGGTACCCCCCACTAGCGGGAGGTATAATGAGCAGTTCTTC
many,.,TRBV6-1,TRBJ2-7,CASSEAAELIYEQYF,TGTGCCAGCAGTGAAGCAGCTGAACTTATCTACGAGCAGTACTTC
many,TRBD1,TRBV4-3,TRBJ1-1,CASRPGTGDTEAFF,TGCGCCAGCAGACCGGGGACAGGGGACACTGAAGCTTTCTTT
few,TRBD1,TRBV3-1,TRBJ2-3,CASSQRGRAGTTDTQYF,TGTGCCAGCAGCCAAAGGGGGCGGGCAGGGACCACAGATACGCAGTATTTT
many,.,TRBV28,TRBJ1-2,CASSLRDYGYTF,TGTGCCAGCAGTCTCAGAGACTATGGCTACACCTTC
.,TRBD1,TRBV27,TRBJ2-2,CASSPLDRVNTGELFF,TGTGCCAGCAGTCCATTGGACAGGGTAAACACCGGGGAGCTGTTTTTT
.,TRBD1,TRBV7-9,TRBJ2-3,CASSQTRQGKGTQYF,TGTGCCAGCAGCCAAACCCGACAGGGCAAGGGCACGCAGTATTTT
many,.,TRBV5-6,TRBJ1-1,CASSVGGTSEAFF,TGTGCCAGCAGCGTGGGGGGGACGTCTGAAGCTTTCTTT
.,TRBD2,TRBV3-1,TRBJ2-5,CANSQAGGAYQETQYF,TGTGCCAACAGCCAAGCGGGGGGAGCGTACCAAGAGACCCAGTACTTC
.,TRBD1,TRBV27,TRBJ2-3,CASSPWTGVSDTQYF,TGTGCCAGCAGTCCGTGGACAGGGGTCTCAGATACGCAGTATTTT
many,TRBD1,TRBV5-1,TRBJ2-1,CASSSRQGPYNEQFF,TGCGCCAGCAGCTCGAGACAGGGCCCTTACAATGAGCAGTTCTTC
few,.,TRBV27,TRBJ2-7,CASSLSAGKDEQYF,TGTGCCAGCAGTTTATCGGCCGGGAAGGACGAGCAGTACTTC
many,.,TRBV20-1,TRBJ1-1,CSAPMGEDEAFF,TGCAGTGCCCCCATGGGAGAGGATGAAGCTTTCTTT
few,TRBD1,TRBV20-1,TRBJ1-2,CSAREGTAYGYTF,TGCAGTGCTAGAGAAGGGACAGCGTATGGCTACACCTTC
.,TRBD1,TRBV10-3,TRBJ1-1,CAIWKGTGGNTEAFF,TGTGCCATCTGGAAGGGGACAGGCGGGAACACTGAAGCTTTCTTT
few,TRBD1,TRBV3-1,TRBJ2-4,CASSQESRTGKNIQYF,TGTGCCAGCAGCCAAGAATCGAGGACAGGGAAAAACATTCAGTACTTC
many,.,TRBV18,TRBJ1-1,CASSPSQVSNTEAFF,TGTGCCAGCTCACCAAGTCAAGTATCGAACACTGAAGCTTTCTTT
.,TRBD1,TRBV4-3,TRBJ2-1,CASSQETGAPYNEQFF,TGCGCCAGCAGCCAAGAGACAGGGGCACCCTACAATGAGCAGTTCTTC
few,.,TRBV27,TRBJ2-6,CASSLSLSGANVLTF,TGTGCCAGCAGTTTATCCCTTTCTGGGGCCAACGTCCTGACTTTC
many,TRBD2,TRBV7-9,TRBJ2-7,CASGGLADSYEQYF,TGTGCCAGCGGAGGACTAGCGGACTCCTACGAGCAGTACTTC
few,.,TRBV20-1,TRBJ1-5,CSANTGGGSTLHF,TGCAGTGCCAACACTGGGGGCGGCAGTACCCTCCATTTT
few,.,TRBV6-5,TRBJ1-5,CASSYDGQPQHF,TGTGCCAGCAGTTACGACGGGCAGCCCCAGCATTTT
few,.,TRBV29-1,TRBJ1-1,CSVEDGGLEAFF,TGCAGCGTTGAAGACGGGGGGTTAGAAGCTTTCTTT
many,.,TRBV5-1,TRBJ1-1,CASSYQTRTEAFF,TGCGCCAGCAGCTACCAGACTAGGACTGAAGCTTTCTTT